A single sample gave rise to the 10 T cell receptor beta chains below, sequenced in a study of blood T cell repertoires in COVID-19. Profiling relied on immunoSEQ multiplex PCR, and the TCRdb table lists in-frame clones only, not all of them. Among about 120,000 clones listed, roughly 87% were seen once. The sample consisted of peripheral blood. The receptors were sampled from a human donor in a cohort sampled during active COVID-19.

This clone was seen once. The V gene is TRBV11-2, the J gene TRBJ2-7; 9 bases fit TRBD1. CDR1 SGHAT and CDR2 FQNNGV come from the germline V gene. The CDR3 spans 15 residues. The ends lost 4 bases at V and 4 bases at J; junction bases unmatched: 8. The CDR3: CASSSTGTGLYEQYF. The CDR3 DNA sequence: TGTGCCAGCAGCTCTACCGGGACAGGGCTGTACGAGCAGTACTTC. Supplemented by reference TRBV11-2 and TRBJ2-7, the full variable domain reads EAGVAQSPRYKIIEKRQSVAFWCNPISGHATLYWYQQILGQGPKLLIQFQNNGVVDDSQLPKDRFSAERLKGVDSTLKIQPAKLEDSAVYLCASSSTGTGLYEQYFGPGTRLTVT.

J is TRBJ1-2 and V is TRBV4-1; 8 positions agree with TRBD1. With V trimmed by 4 bases and J by 4 bases, 8 bases remained unmatched. CDR1 is MGHRA, CDR2 YSYEKL, per germline. The CDR3 totals 15 residues. CDR3 loop: CASSPGDRPFYGYTF. DNA for the CDR3: TGCGCCAGCAGCCCTGGGGACAGGCCCTTCTATGGCTACACCTTC.

The chain joins TRBV28 to TRBJ1-2, with D unclear. Trimming removed 2 bases at V and 4 bases at J, with 8 bases between. Germline CDR1 is MDHEN and CDR2 is SYDVKM. The CDR3 sequence is 13 residues long. CDR3 bases: TGTGCCAGCAGTTTACTAGGACTCTATGGCTACACCTTC. The encoded protein is CASSLLGLYGYTF.

This rearrangement joins TRBV19 to TRBJ1-5; possible D gene TRBD1, 6 bases. Looked up from germline, CDR1 is LNHDA and CDR2 is SQIVND (reference sequence). The CDR3 spans 19 residues. Deletions cut 5 bases from V and 0 bases from J, with 23 bases between. The CDR3 DNA is TGTGCCAGTAGTCCGTTGGGAGGGAGAGGGGGATATAGCAATCAGCCCCAGCATTTT. This sequence encodes CASSPLGGRGGYSNQPQHF.

The CDR3 coding sequence is TGTGCCAGCAGCTCGCTCCGGTGGACAGGGGGGGGCTCACCCCTCCACTTT. This gives the protein CASSSLRWTGGGSPLHF. The chain couples TRBV11-2 to TRBJ1-6; 10 nucleotides line up with TRBD1. The CDR3 runs to 17 residues. Germline CDR1 is SGHAT and CDR2 is FQNNGV. The junction had 13 bases not matched to a gene; V was cut back by 4 bases and J by 10 bases.

This clone was seen only a few times. The genes are TRBV10-2 and TRBJ2-1; TRBD2 matches 12 bases. Unmatched junction bases numbered 6, after V lost 4 bases and J lost 5 bases. CDR1 and CDR2 (germline): WSHSY, SAAADI. The CDR3 has 16 amino acids. Here the CDR3 DNA reads TGCGCCAGCAGTGTCCCTAGCGGGAGGGGAGACAATGAGCAGTTCTTC. It codes for CASSVPSGRGDNEQFF.

The chain recombines TRBV7-8 with TRBJ2-3, with 7 bases that match TRBD2. The CDR3 consists of 15 residues. Germline-derived CDR1 and CDR2 are SGHVS and FQNEAQ. J was trimmed by 5 bases and V by 6 bases; bases with no gene match: 11. CDR3 residues: CASSSASGVGDTQYF. The CDR3 region has the DNA TGTGCCAGCAGTTCGGCGAGCGGGGTGGGAGATACGCAGTATTTT.

The rearrangement links TRBV6-7 to TRBJ2-1; 7 bases match TRBD2. TRBV6-7 has ORF status, its function being uncertain. J lost 0 bases, V lost 7 bases, and 6 bases had no gene match. This CDR3 has 15 residues. The CDR3 loop reads CASTHGRGSYNEQFF. The CDR3 region has the DNA TGTGCCAGCACCCATGGGAGGGGCTCCTACAATGAGCAGTTCTTC.

The chain uses TRBV11-2 and TRBJ2-1, with 13 bases aligning to TRBD2. Germline V gene lookup returns CDR1 SGHAT and CDR2 FQNNGV. V lost 3 bases, J lost 6 bases, and 2 bases stayed unmatched. The CDR3 spans 15 residues. The CDR3 sequence is CASSLTSGGTNEQFF. The DNA for the CDR3 is TGTGCCAGCAGCTTGACTAGCGGGGGGACCAATGAGCAGTTCTTC.

The gene calls are TRBV18 and TRBJ2-2, with 11 bases lining up with TRBD2. This CDR3 is 16 amino acids long. The V gene's germline CDR1 is KGHSH and CDR2 LQKENI. Trimming took 6 bases from V and 4 from J; bases not matched to a gene: 7. CDR3 sequence: CASSPSGGTRTGELFF. CDR3 nucleotide sequence: TGTGCCAGCTCCCCTAGCGGGGGGACGCGCACCGGGGAGCTGTTTTTT.